This T cell receptor beta chain was captured by sequencing in a study of regulatory T cells in long-lasting Graves disease. Trimming shortened V by 9 bases and J by 3 bases, and 14 bases separated the two germline ends. Germline values: CDR1 LNHDA, CDR2 SQIVND (reference sequence). This CDR3 spans 13 amino acids. Through Arm-PCR of CDR3 regions and iRepertoire HTBI primers, TCR beta libraries were built. TCRdb itself ran the multiplex PCR reads through MiXCR, one entry per CDR3 protein. Of 400,000 to 500,000 distinct CDR3 sequences listed, around 13% are singletons. Documented time point: newly diagnosed GD, antithyroid drugs for less than 3 months. Construction of the TCR library relied on RNA isolated from PBMCs. These data also featured in a second study, about T cells in Graves' hyperthyroidism and ophthalmopathy.

The J gene is TRBJ2-5, the V gene TRBV19; D perhaps matches TRBD1 (6 bases). This material consisted of peripheral blood mononuclear cells (PBMCs), taken at new diagnosis, from a patient treated with antithyroid drugs. This sequence originates from a woman in her 50s with Graves disease. CDR3 bases: TGTGCCAGCCGACAGGTGGGAGAAGAGACCCAGTACTTC. It yields the protein CASRQVGEETQYF.